This TCR beta chain originates from a study of T cell clonality in common variable immunodeficiency. This clone was seen many times. The antigen is not known. The read ends 3 residues early relative to the CDR3; the germline J gene fills the gap. CDR1 and CDR2 (germline): SGHDT, YYEEEE. CDR3 length equals 12 residues. The V end lost 2 bases, the J end lost 6 bases, and 9 bases lay between the germline ends. Study-wide findings and caveats: Patient heterogeneity in the CVID cohort limited correlations between repertoire features and clinical complications. Fewer TCRbeta clones were shared among CVID subjects than controls. CVID subjects showed higher TCRbeta clonality than healthy controls.

Equal genomic DNA amounts from CVID and control samples were sequenced. TCRdb's table, derived via immunoSEQ multiplex PCR, lists solely in-frame clones and lacks some. The sample holds tens of thousands of clones, and no clone turns up only once. This chain connects TRBV5-6 to TRBJ2-7; D possibly corresponds to TRBD1 (5 bases). This receptor was identified in a person aged 18-70 years in good health. Material: peripheral blood mononuclear cells. CDR3: CASSLGASEQYF. The CDR3 bases that were read are TGTGCCAGCAGCTTAGGGGCCTCCGAG.